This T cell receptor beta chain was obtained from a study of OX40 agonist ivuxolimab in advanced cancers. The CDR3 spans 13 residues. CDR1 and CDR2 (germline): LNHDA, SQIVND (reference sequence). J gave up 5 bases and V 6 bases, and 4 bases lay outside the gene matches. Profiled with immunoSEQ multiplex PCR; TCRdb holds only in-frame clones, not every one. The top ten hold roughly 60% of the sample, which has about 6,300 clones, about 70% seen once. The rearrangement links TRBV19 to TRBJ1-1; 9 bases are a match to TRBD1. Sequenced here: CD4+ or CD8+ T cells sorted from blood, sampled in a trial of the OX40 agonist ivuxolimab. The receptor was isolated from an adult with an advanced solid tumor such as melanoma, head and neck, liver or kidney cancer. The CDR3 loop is CASRRDRATEAFF. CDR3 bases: TGTGCCAGTAGGAGGGACAGGGCTACTGAAGCTTTCTTT. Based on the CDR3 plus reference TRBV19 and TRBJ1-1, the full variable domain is DGGITQSPKYLFRKEGQNVTLSCEQNLNHDAMYWYRQDPGQGLRLIYYSQIVNDFQKGDIAEGYSVSREKKESFPLTVTSAQKNPTAFYLCASRRDRATEAFFGQGTRLTVV.